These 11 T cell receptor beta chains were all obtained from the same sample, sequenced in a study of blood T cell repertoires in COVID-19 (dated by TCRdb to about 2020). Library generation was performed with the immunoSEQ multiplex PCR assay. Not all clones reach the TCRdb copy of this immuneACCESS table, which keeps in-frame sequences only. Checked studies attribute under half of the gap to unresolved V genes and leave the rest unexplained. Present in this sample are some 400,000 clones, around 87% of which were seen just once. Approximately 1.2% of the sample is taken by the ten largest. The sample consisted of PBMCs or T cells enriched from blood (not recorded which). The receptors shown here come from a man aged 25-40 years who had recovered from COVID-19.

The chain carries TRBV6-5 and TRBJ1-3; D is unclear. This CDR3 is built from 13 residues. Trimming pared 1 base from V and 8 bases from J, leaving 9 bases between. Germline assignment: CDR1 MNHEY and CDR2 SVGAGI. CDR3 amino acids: CASSYLYADTIYF. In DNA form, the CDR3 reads TGTGCCAGCAGTTACTTGTACGCGGACACCATATATTTT.

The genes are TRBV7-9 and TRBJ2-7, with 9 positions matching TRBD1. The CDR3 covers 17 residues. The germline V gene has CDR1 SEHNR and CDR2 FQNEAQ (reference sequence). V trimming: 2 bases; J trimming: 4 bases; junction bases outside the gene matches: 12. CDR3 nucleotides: TGTGCCAGCAGCTTAAAACCAATTCGGACAGGGGTATACGAGCAGTACTTC. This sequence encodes CASSLKPIRTGVYEQYF.

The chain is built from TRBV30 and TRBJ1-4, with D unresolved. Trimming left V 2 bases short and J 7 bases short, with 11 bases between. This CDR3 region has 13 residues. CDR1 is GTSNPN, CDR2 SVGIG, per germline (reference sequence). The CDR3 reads CAWSPVRGEKLFF. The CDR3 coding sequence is TGTGCCTGGAGTCCGGTACGTGGTGAAAAACTGTTTTTT.

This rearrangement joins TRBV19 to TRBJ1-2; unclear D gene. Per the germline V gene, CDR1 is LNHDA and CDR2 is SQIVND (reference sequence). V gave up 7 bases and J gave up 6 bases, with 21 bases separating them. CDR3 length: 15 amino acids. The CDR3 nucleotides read TGTGCCAGTACCCCGGGAGTCGGAGGATCGGATGGCTACACCTTC. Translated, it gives CASTPGVGGSDGYTF.

The CDR3 here is CSVELGLNNEQFF. The CDR3 region has the DNA TGCAGCGTTGAGTTGGGACTAAACAATGAGCAGTTCTTC. The chain is built from TRBV29-1 and TRBJ2-1; 7 bases agree with TRBD2. Germline-derived CDR1 and CDR2 are SQVTM and ANQGSEA. With 3 bases clipped from V and 5 bases from J, the junction kept 4 bases outside the gene matches. The CDR3 consists of 13 residues.

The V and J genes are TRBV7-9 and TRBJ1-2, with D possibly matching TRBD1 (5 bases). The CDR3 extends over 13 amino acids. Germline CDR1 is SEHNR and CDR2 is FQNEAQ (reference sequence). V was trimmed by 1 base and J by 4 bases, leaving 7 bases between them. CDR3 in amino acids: CASSLGQIYGYTF. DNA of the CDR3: TGTGCCAGCAGCTTAGGACAGATCTATGGCTACACCTTC.

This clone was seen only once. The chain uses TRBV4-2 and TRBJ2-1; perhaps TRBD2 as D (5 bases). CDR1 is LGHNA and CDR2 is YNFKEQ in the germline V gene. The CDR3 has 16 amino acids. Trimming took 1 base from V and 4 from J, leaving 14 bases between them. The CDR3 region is CASSQVALATYNEQFF. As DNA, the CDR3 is TGTGCCAGCAGCCAAGTCGCGTTAGCGACTTACAATGAGCAGTTCTTC.

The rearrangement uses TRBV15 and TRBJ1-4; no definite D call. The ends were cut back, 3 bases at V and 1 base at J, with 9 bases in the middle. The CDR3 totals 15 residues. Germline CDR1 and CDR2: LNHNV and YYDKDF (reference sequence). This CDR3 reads CATSREGRTNEKLFF. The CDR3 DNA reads TGTGCCACCAGCAGGGAGGGTCGAACTAATGAAAAACTGTTTTTT.

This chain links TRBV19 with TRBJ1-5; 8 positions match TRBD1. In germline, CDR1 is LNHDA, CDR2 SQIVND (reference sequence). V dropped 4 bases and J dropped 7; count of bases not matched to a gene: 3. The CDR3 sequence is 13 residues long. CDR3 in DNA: TGTGCCAGTAGTACGACAGGGGACCAGCCCCAGCATTTT. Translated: CASSTTGDQPQHF. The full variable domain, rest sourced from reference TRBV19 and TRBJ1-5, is DGGITQSPKYLFRKEGQNVTLSCEQNLNHDAMYWYRQDPGQGLRLIYYSQIVNDFQKGDIAEGYSVSREKKESFPLTVTSAQKNPTAFYLCASSTTGDQPQHFGDGTRLSIL.

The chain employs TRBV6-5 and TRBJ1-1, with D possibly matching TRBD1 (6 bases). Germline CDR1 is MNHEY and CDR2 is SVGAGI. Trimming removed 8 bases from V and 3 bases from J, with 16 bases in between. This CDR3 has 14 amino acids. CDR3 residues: CASSERGSYTEAFF. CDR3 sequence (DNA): TGTGCCAGCTCTGAAAGGGGGTCCTACACTGAAGCTTTCTTT.

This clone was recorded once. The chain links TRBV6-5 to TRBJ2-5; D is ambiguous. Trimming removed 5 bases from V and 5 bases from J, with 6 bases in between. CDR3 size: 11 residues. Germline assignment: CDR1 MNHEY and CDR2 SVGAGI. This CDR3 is CASSTVETQYF. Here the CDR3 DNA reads TGTGCCAGCAGTACAGTTGAGACCCAGTACTTC.